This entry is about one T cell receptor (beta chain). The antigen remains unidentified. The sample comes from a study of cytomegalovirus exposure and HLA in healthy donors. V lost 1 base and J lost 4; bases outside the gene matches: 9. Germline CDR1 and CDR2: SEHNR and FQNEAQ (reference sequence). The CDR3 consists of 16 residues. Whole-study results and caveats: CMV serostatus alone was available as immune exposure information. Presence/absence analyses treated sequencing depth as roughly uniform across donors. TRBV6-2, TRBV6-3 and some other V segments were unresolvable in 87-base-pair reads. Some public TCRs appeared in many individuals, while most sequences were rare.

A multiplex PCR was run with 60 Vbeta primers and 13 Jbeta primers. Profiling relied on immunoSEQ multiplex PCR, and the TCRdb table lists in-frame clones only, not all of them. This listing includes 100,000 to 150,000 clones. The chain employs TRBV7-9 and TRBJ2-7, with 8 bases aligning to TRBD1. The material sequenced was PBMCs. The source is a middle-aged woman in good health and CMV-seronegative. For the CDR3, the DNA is TGTGCCAGCAGCTTAGTAGGCGGGACAGGACTTTACGAGCAGTACTTC. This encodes CASSLVGGTGLYEQYF.